The count of the clone carrying this T cell receptor (beta chain) is one. Its specificity is not known. Grafts had their tissue processed, releasing intraepithelial and lamina propria lymphocytes. The source of the sample is a study of graft-versus-host responses after intestinal transplantation. Study information: Tacrolimus plus steroids were given to all recipients for approximately 3 years, preceded by anti-thymocyte globulin induction. Study findings and constraints: Detected in recipient marrow were GvH clones, some of which were first observed in ileum or blood.

Using immunoSEQ multiplex PCR, the repertoire was profiled, and TCRdb retains in-frame clones only, with some absent. The data contain 15,000 to 20,000 clones, 83% of them seen just once; the ten biggest clones take up about 3.8%. The sequencing here drew on ileum tissue, taken about 19 months after intestinal transplantation. The sequence came from a human patient who received an intestinal transplant, so some T cells may come from the graft donor.

The CDR3 DNA reads TGTGCCAGCAGCTTATTCTATCAGCCCCAGCATTTT. Its translation is CASSLFYQPQHF. The V call is TRBV7-9, the J call TRBJ1-5; D is uncertain. Germline V CDR1 and CDR2: SEHNR, FQNEAQ (reference sequence). With 2 bases removed from V and 5 bases from J, the gap between germline ends came to 4 bases. The length of the CDR3 is 12 residues.